This is a list of T cell receptor beta chains from one sample in a study of tumor-infiltrating lymphocytes in glioblastoma multiforme. TCRdb reprocessed the multiplex PCR reads via MiXCR and lists one record per CDR3 protein. The profile shows approximately 20,000 distinct CDR3 sequences, about two thirds of them singletons. Material: peripheral blood. The source of these receptors is a male donor with glioblastoma. The CDR3 runs from the conserved cysteine through the conserved F or W. Clone size is given for some rows only: seen once, a few or many times, or a class if the clone is expanded.

clone_size: NA; v_call: TRBV6-7; j_call: TRBJ2-7; cdr3_aa: CASRPVSYEQYF
clone_size: many; v_call: TRBV29-1; j_call: TRBJ2-1; cdr3_aa: CSVEDPSASEQFF
clone_size: NA; v_call: TRBV11-2; j_call: TRBJ2-1; cdr3_aa: CASSLAGSSYNEQFF
clone_size: once; v_call: TRBV29-1; j_call: TRBJ2-1; cdr3_aa: CSVERGTGNEQFF
clone_size: NA; v_call: TRBV29-1; j_call: TRBJ2-7; cdr3_aa: CRVWTSGRRSRYEQYF
clone_size: once; v_call: TRBV11-2; j_call: TRBJ2-1; cdr3_aa: CASSSSPRSTLAWHNEQLF
clone_size: NA; v_call: TRBV5-1; j_call: TRBJ2-7; cdr3_aa: CASSLSGNYEQYF
clone_size: NA; v_call: TRBV11-2; j_call: TRBJ2-1; cdr3_aa: CASSSWGVNYNEQFF
clone_size: many; v_call: TRBV20-1; j_call: TRBJ2-7; cdr3_aa: CSANSMRMGSYEQYF
clone_size: NA; v_call: TRBV11-2; j_call: TRBJ1-1; cdr3_aa: CSSSPGTLNTEAFF
clone_size: NA; v_call: TRBV7-9; j_call: TRBJ2-3; cdr3_aa: CASSLGPQPSTDTQYF
clone_size: NA; v_call: TRBV4-1; j_call: TRBJ2-1; cdr3_aa: CASSQDYLNEHFF
clone_size: NA; v_call: TRBV29-1; j_call: TRBJ2-5; cdr3_aa: CSGNRDGQTQYF
clone_size: NA; v_call: TRBV11-1; j_call: TRBJ2-1; cdr3_aa: CASSTGGTAYNEQFF
clone_size: NA; v_call: TRBV20-1; j_call: TRBJ2-3; cdr3_aa: CSAIDYTTTDTQYF
clone_size: NA; v_call: TRBV11-2; j_call: TRBJ2-4; cdr3_aa: CARSLGTSGLAKNIQYF
clone_size: many; v_call: TRBV5-1; j_call: TRBJ2-6; cdr3_aa: CASSLGVSGANVLTF
clone_size: NA; v_call: TRBV29-1; j_call: TRBJ2-7; cdr3_aa: CSVDRGTPGNEQYF
clone_size: large; v_call: TRBV11-2; j_call: TRBJ1-2; cdr3_aa: CASSLGQAWNGYTF
clone_size: few; v_call: TRBV29-1; j_call: TRBJ2-3; cdr3_aa: CSADFTDTQYF
clone_size: NA; v_call: TRBV28; j_call: TRBJ2-5; cdr3_aa: CASSFPGGLSETQYF
clone_size: NA; v_call: TRBV28; j_call: TRBJ1-1; cdr3_aa: CASSLGGNTGAFF
clone_size: NA; v_call: TRBV20-1; j_call: TRBJ2-7; cdr3_aa: CSVLGQRLEGQYF
clone_size: many; v_call: TRBV6-6; j_call: TRBJ1-2; cdr3_aa: CASSLNPYGYTF
clone_size: NA; v_call: TRBV29-1; j_call: TRBJ2-5; cdr3_aa: CSVERNWQGGEQYF
clone_size: NA; v_call: TRBV6-4; j_call: TRBJ2-2; cdr3_aa: CASSDSRGTLTWELFF
clone_size: many; v_call: TRBV29-1; j_call: TRBJ1-1; cdr3_aa: CSVARTTEAFF
clone_size: NA; v_call: TRBV5-1; j_call: TRBJ2-3; cdr3_aa: CASTLAAGGTPSTDTQYF
clone_size: many; v_call: TRBV30; j_call: TRBJ1-5; cdr3_aa: CAWSRTGGMGNQPQHF
clone_size: NA; v_call: TRBV11-2; j_call: TRBJ2-1; cdr3_aa: CASSSPGLNNEQFF
clone_size: NA; v_call: TRBV20-1; j_call: TRBJ2-5; cdr3_aa: CSTRGTGVENQYF
clone_size: NA; v_call: TRBV5-1; j_call: TRBJ1-1; cdr3_aa: CASSLGDDGGVTEAFF
clone_size: NA; v_call: TRBV11-2; j_call: TRBJ1-1; cdr3_aa: CASSLGGRWGLPFF
clone_size: NA; v_call: TRBV20-1; j_call: TRBJ2-1; cdr3_aa: CSARSSRYAAVSYNEQSF
clone_size: many; v_call: TRBV20-1; j_call: TRBJ2-7; cdr3_aa: CSAYSEGHRYEQYF
clone_size: NA; v_call: TRBV29-1; j_call: TRBJ2-7; cdr3_aa: CSIGIAGTGSYEQYF
clone_size: NA; v_call: TRBV10-3; j_call: TRBJ1-2; cdr3_aa: CATQTGGRGYTF
clone_size: NA; v_call: TRBV5-4; j_call: TRBJ2-2; cdr3_aa: CASREGQGYTGELFF
clone_size: NA; v_call: TRBV20-1; j_call: TRBJ1-3; cdr3_aa: CGAQNLGDLLSANTIYF
clone_size: NA; v_call: TRBV11-3; j_call: TRBJ1-4; cdr3_aa: CASSLAGQGRTNEKLFF
clone_size: many; v_call: TRBV6-2/TRBV6-3; j_call: TRBJ2-1; cdr3_aa: CASSELVGGRVGEQFF
clone_size: NA; v_call: TRBV29-1; j_call: TRBJ2-7; cdr3_aa: CGVEMGLTYDQYF
clone_size: NA; v_call: TRBV20-1; j_call: TRBJ1-1; cdr3_aa: CSARRDSNTEAFF
clone_size: NA; v_call: TRBV11-2; j_call: TRBJ2-6; cdr3_aa: CASSPHRLGSSGADLLTF
clone_size: NA; v_call: TRBV29-1; j_call: TRBJ2-1; cdr3_aa: CSVDRDRVVREQFF
clone_size: NA; v_call: TRBV14; j_call: TRBJ1-2; cdr3_aa: CASSPGTWNYGYTF
clone_size: NA; v_call: TRBV12-3/TRBV12-4; j_call: TRBJ2-5; cdr3_aa: CANRKPGQKEIQYF
clone_size: NA; v_call: TRBV6-1; j_call: TRBJ2-6; cdr3_aa: CSSSESPAGSGANVLTF
clone_size: NA; v_call: TRBV11-2; j_call: TRBJ2-1; cdr3_aa: CARSQGTSGRKEQFF
clone_size: NA; v_call: TRBV11-2; j_call: TRBJ2-3; cdr3_aa: CASSISGSLPDTQYF
clone_size: NA; v_call: TRBV11-2; j_call: TRBJ2-1; cdr3_aa: CASTLNRGHEQFF
clone_size: NA; v_call: TRBV29-1; j_call: TRBJ2-1; cdr3_aa: CSTRDVSYNEQFF
clone_size: NA; v_call: TRBV11-2; j_call: TRBJ1-6; cdr3_aa: CASSSLPKGDSPLHF
clone_size: NA; v_call: TRBV5-6; j_call: TRBJ2-1; cdr3_aa: CTSSLEFYLGTSYNEQFF
clone_size: NA; v_call: TRBV5-6; j_call: TRBJ2-2; cdr3_aa: CASSLDPGSANTVELFF